Listed below are T cell receptor beta chains from one sample, sequenced in a study of shared clonotypes between healthy human individuals. Method: immunoSEQ multiplex PCR; TCRdb's copy keeps in-frame clones and lacks some. The sample holds some 2,000,000 clones, almost 96% seen once. Sequenced sample: naive CD4+ T cells sorted from blood. These receptors all come from a man aged 18 to 35 in good health. CDR3s include the opening cysteine and the closing phenylalanine or tryptophan. Fields, in order: V gene, D gene, clone size, J gene, CDR3 DNA, CDR3 protein. D genes are given only for firm matches. Clone size is given for some rows only: seen once, a few or many times, or a class if the clone is expanded.

v_gene: TRBV5-1; d_gene: NA; abundance: NA; j_gene: TRBJ2-2; CDR3nt: TGCGCCAGCAGCCCGGACAGTTGGACCGGGGAGCTGTTTTTT; CDR3aa: CASSPDSWTGELFF
v_gene: TRBV25-1; d_gene: NA; abundance: NA; j_gene: TRBJ2-7; CDR3nt: TGTGCCAGCAGTGAATCCCTCCCGGGTATGGGCCGCTACGAGCAGTACTTC; CDR3aa: CASSESLPGMGRYEQYF
v_gene: TRBV9; d_gene: NA; abundance: once; j_gene: TRBJ2-7; CDR3nt: TGTGCCAGCAGCGTAGCTGGGGATCACTCCTCCGGGCAGTACTTC; CDR3aa: CASSVAGDHSSGQYF
v_gene: TRBV18; d_gene: NA; abundance: few; j_gene: TRBJ1-2; CDR3nt: TGTGCCAGCTCACCACAAGTACAGGGCAGGGACTATGGCTACACCTTC; CDR3aa: CASSPQVQGRDYGYTF
v_gene: TRBV7-9; d_gene: NA; abundance: NA; j_gene: TRBJ2-7; CDR3nt: TGTGCCAGCAGCTTAAACGGGTACGAGCAGTACTTC; CDR3aa: CASSLNGYEQYF
v_gene: TRBV11-1; d_gene: TRBD1; abundance: NA; j_gene: TRBJ2-2; CDR3nt: TGTGCCAGCAGCCTGACAGGGGGAGGCACCGGGGAGCTGTTTTTT; CDR3aa: CASSLTGGGTGELFF
v_gene: TRBV7-8; d_gene: TRBD1; abundance: NA; j_gene: TRBJ2-7; CDR3nt: TGTGCCAGCAGCTTAGGACAGGGCGCGGTATCCGAGCAGTACTTC; CDR3aa: CASSLGQGAVSEQYF
v_gene: TRBV2; d_gene: NA; abundance: NA; j_gene: TRBJ1-2; CDR3nt: TGCGCCAGCAGTGTAGAGGCGGGGTCTGGCTACACCTTC; CDR3aa: CASSVEAGSGYTF
v_gene: TRBV7-2; d_gene: NA; abundance: NA; j_gene: TRBJ2-7; CDR3nt: TGTGCCAGCAGCTTAGGGGTAGGGTTCAACGAGCAGTACTTC; CDR3aa: CASSLGVGFNEQYF
v_gene: TRBV28; d_gene: TRBD1; abundance: NA; j_gene: TRBJ1-5; CDR3nt: TGTGCCAGCTTCCGGGACAGAAATCAGCCCCAGCATTTT; CDR3aa: CASFRDRNQPQHF
v_gene: TRBV9; d_gene: TRBD2; abundance: NA; j_gene: TRBJ2-1; CDR3nt: TGTGCCAGCAGCGTCCTAGCGGGGTCCTACAATGAGCAGTTCTTC; CDR3aa: CASSVLAGSYNEQFF
v_gene: TRBV25-1; d_gene: NA; abundance: NA; j_gene: TRBJ1-5; CDR3nt: TGTGCCAGCAGTGGCCCGGGACGGAGAAATCAGCCCCAGCATTTT; CDR3aa: CASSGPGRRNQPQHF
v_gene: TRBV9; d_gene: NA; abundance: NA; j_gene: TRBJ1-5; CDR3nt: TGTGCCAGCAGCGTAGTGGCCTCCGGGGGGCCCCAGCATTTT; CDR3aa: CASSVVASGGPQHF
v_gene: TRBV5-1; d_gene: NA; abundance: NA; j_gene: TRBJ2-3; CDR3nt: TGCGCCAGCAGCTTGGATCTAGATTTCACAGATACGCAGTATTTT; CDR3aa: CASSLDLDFTDTQYF
v_gene: TRBV2; d_gene: NA; abundance: once; j_gene: TRBJ2-3; CDR3nt: TGTGCCAGCAGTATACAGGGTCCAGATACGCAGTATTTT; CDR3aa: CASSIQGPDTQYF
v_gene: TRBV2; d_gene: NA; abundance: NA; j_gene: TRBJ1-4; CDR3nt: TGTGCCAGCAAGACCATCGCAAGGGGAGGTGAAAAACTGTTTTTT; CDR3aa: CASKTIARGGEKLFF
v_gene: TRBV5-1; d_gene: TRBD1; abundance: NA; j_gene: TRBJ2-7; CDR3nt: TGCGCCAGCGGCCGGGACAGGGCTGACTACGAGCAGTACTTC; CDR3aa: CASGRDRADYEQYF
v_gene: TRBV6-5; d_gene: NA; abundance: NA; j_gene: TRBJ2-1; CDR3nt: TGTGCCAGCAGTAGTTTGACGAGCTCCTACAATGAGCAGTTCTTC; CDR3aa: CASSSLTSSYNEQFF
v_gene: TRBV6-6; d_gene: TRBD1; abundance: NA; j_gene: TRBJ1-1; CDR3nt: TGTGCCAGCAGTGAGGGACAGGGGATCACTGAAGCTTTCTTT; CDR3aa: CASSEGQGITEAFF
v_gene: TRBV6-5; d_gene: TRBD1; abundance: NA; j_gene: TRBJ2-2; CDR3nt: TGTGCCAGCAGTTACCTGCGGACAGGGAACACCGGGGAGCTGTTTTTT; CDR3aa: CASSYLRTGNTGELFF
v_gene: TRBV6-5; d_gene: TRBD1; abundance: NA; j_gene: TRBJ1-6; CDR3nt: TGTGCCAGCAGTTCCCCGGGACAGGGGAATTCACCCCTCCACTTT; CDR3aa: CASSSPGQGNSPLHF
v_gene: TRBV5-1; d_gene: TRBD1; abundance: once; j_gene: TRBJ1-2; CDR3nt: TGCGCCAGCAGCCCGGGACAGCTACAAAACTATGGCTACACCTTC; CDR3aa: CASSPGQLQNYGYTF
v_gene: TRBV10-2; d_gene: NA; abundance: NA; j_gene: TRBJ1-5; CDR3nt: TGCGCCAGCAGTGAAGGAGACATCTTCAATCAGCCCCAGCATTTT; CDR3aa: CASSEGDIFNQPQHF
v_gene: TRBV29-1; d_gene: TRBD1; abundance: NA; j_gene: TRBJ2-5; CDR3nt: TGCAGCGTTACCGGGACAGCGGAGACCCAGTACTTC; CDR3aa: CSVTGTAETQYF
v_gene: TRBV6-5; d_gene: NA; abundance: NA; j_gene: TRBJ2-7; CDR3nt: TGTGCCAGCAGAGACCTGGACAGAAGCTATAGCGAGCAGTACTTC; CDR3aa: CASRDLDRSYSEQYF
v_gene: TRBV11-2; d_gene: TRBD2; abundance: NA; j_gene: TRBJ2-7; CDR3nt: TGTGCCAACATAAATAGCGGGAGGGCCAACGAGCAGTACTTC; CDR3aa: CANINSGRANEQYF
v_gene: TRBV28; d_gene: TRBD2; abundance: once; j_gene: TRBJ2-4; CDR3nt: TGTGCCAGCAGTTTTCTAGCGGGTTTAAAAAACATTCAGTACTTC; CDR3aa: CASSFLAGLKNIQYF
v_gene: TRBV6-1; d_gene: TRBD2; abundance: NA; j_gene: TRBJ2-7; CDR3nt: TGTGCCAGCAGTGGTTTAGCGGGCTCCTCCTACGAGCAGTACTTC; CDR3aa: CASSGLAGSSYEQYF
v_gene: TRBV13; d_gene: NA; abundance: NA; j_gene: TRBJ2-3; CDR3nt: TGTGCCAGCAGCTTTAGCGACAGCACAGATACGCAGTATTTT; CDR3aa: CASSFSDSTDTQYF
v_gene: TRBV4-1; d_gene: TRBD1; abundance: NA; j_gene: TRBJ2-7; CDR3nt: TGCGCCAGCAGCCAGATCCCGACAGGGAGCGAGCAGTACTTC; CDR3aa: CASSQIPTGSEQYF
v_gene: TRBV5-1; d_gene: TRBD1; abundance: NA; j_gene: TRBJ1-2; CDR3nt: TGCGCCAGCAGCTGGGACAGGGGGCTAAACTATGGCTACACCTTC; CDR3aa: CASSWDRGLNYGYTF
v_gene: TRBV15; d_gene: NA; abundance: NA; j_gene: TRBJ2-6; CDR3nt: TGTGCCACCAGCAGAGCATCTCACTCTGGGGCCAACGTCCTGACTTTC; CDR3aa: CATSRASHSGANVLTF
v_gene: TRBV30; d_gene: TRBD1; abundance: NA; j_gene: TRBJ2-1; CDR3nt: TGTGCCTGGAACGGACAGGGGGCGCACAATGAGCAGTTCTTC; CDR3aa: CAWNGQGAHNEQFF
v_gene: TRBV6-4; d_gene: NA; abundance: NA; j_gene: TRBJ1-2; CDR3nt: TGTGCCAGCAGATCACCGTCTTTACAGCCATATGGCTACACCTTC; CDR3aa: CASRSPSLQPYGYTF
v_gene: TRBV14; d_gene: NA; abundance: NA; j_gene: TRBJ2-3; CDR3nt: TGTGCCAGCAGCCAAGAACGGCAGCCCGCAGATACGCAGTATTTT; CDR3aa: CASSQERQPADTQYF
v_gene: TRBV2; d_gene: TRBD2; abundance: NA; j_gene: TRBJ2-1; CDR3nt: TGTGCCAGCATGCGGGAGTCTGTTCATGAGCAGTTCTTC; CDR3aa: CASMRESVHEQFF
v_gene: TRBV5-6; d_gene: TRBD2; abundance: NA; j_gene: TRBJ2-7; CDR3nt: TGTGCCAGCAGATCGAAGACTAGCGGGGCCGAGCAGTACTTC; CDR3aa: CASRSKTSGAEQYF